The rows below give T cell receptor beta chains drawn from one sample of a study of draining lymph node invasion in breast cancer. Via MiXCR, TCRdb re-called the bulk RNA-seq reads, giving one row per CDR3 protein. The sample lists about 3,500 distinct CDR3 sequences, nearly 80% occurring once. Sequencing was carried out using sorted memory CD4+ effector T cells from a lymph node. The receptors were sampled from a female donor with luminal breast cancer. The conserved cysteine and the conserved F or W are not part of the CDR3 here.

>TRBV29-1
SVRVSGNTIY
>TRBV6-5
ASSYSRTGRGDGYT
>TRBV25-1
ASSGTGGIMNTEAF
>TRBV18
ASSPPGQYQETQY
>TRBV19
ASSMGQRINQPQH
>TRBV5-4
ASSFGSQETQY
>TRBV3-1
ASSPGRDRGRQPQH
>TRBV15
ATSREGQVRH
>TRBV4-2
ASSPRQGASGELF
>TRBV7-2
ASSLAGSYGYT
>TRBV12-3/TRBV12-4
ASSLSGVSNQPQH
>TRBV4-1
ASSHRDNQPQH
>TRBV19
ASSIEGSGSSYNEQF
>TRBV5-1
ASSPTPTSPNQPQH
>TRBV2
ASSGADAEQY
>TRBV10-3
AISESWGYT
>TRBV5-1
ASRRGSLRDYGYT
>TRBV5-4
ASSSYSSSYEQY
>TRBV29-1
SVRTSGRDTQY
>TRBV27
ASSSGQGWPGANVLT
>TRBV7-2
ASSISGSSYNEQF
>TRBV11-2
ASSLVIGEQY
>TRBV10-2
ATRGGNTGELF
>TRBV29-1
SVDFPSGRGARSNEQF
>TRBV19
ASRQGSSNQPQH
>TRBV19
ASSGAGGTGELF
>TRBV27
ANKVGRGQGTYEQY
>TRBV6-1
ASSDPSQGGNT
>TRBV3-1
ASSFSGEPPSDTQY
>TRBV7-9
ASSLAANTEAF
>TRBV11-1
ASSLVVSNTEAF
>TRBV11-2
ASSPRLAGAQDTQY
>TRBV4-1
ASSQEPGADTQY
>TRBV3-1
ASSHPEGGGGFSRNTEAF
>TRBV18
ASSPTGPPNTEAF
>TRBV5-5
ASSPTGSTDTQY
>TRBV7-2
ASSLPLLTYEQY
>TRBV6-1
ASSKGLAAAGETQY
>TRBV19
VSSEVRGYEQY
>TRBV11-2
ASSWGSYEQY
>TRBV9
ASSVGVGDRGHTEAF
>TRBV5-6
ASSPQSGGYT
>TRBV27
ASSRGRNTGELF
>TRBV13
ASSLYGGEETQY
>TRBV2
ASSEGPRPQH
>TRBV20-1
SAPDGTSGNTIY
>TRBV7-2
ASSSQSTGGEQY
>TRBV3-1
ASSQGHRVNQPQH